Following are 20 T cell receptor beta chains from one sample sequenced in a study of blood T cells in healthy people across ages. Primers used in a second PCR of about 7 to 12 cycles were a sample-barcoded 5' primer and a J-beta primer mix. TCRdb processed the 5' RACE reads anew with MiXCR; each CDR3 protein has one entry. The sample records some 1.1 million distinct CDR3 sequences, around two fifths being singletons. Sequenced material: blood. Every receptor here comes from a man aged 18 to 29 in good health.

CDR3 nucleotides: TGTGCCTGGACCTTAAAGATGGCTGGGGCCAACGTCCTGACTTTC. It codes for CAWTLKMAGANVLTF. The J gene is TRBJ2-6, the V gene TRBV30; no firm D call. The germline V gene has CDR1 GTSNPN and CDR2 SVGIG (reference sequence). V lost 4 bases and J 2 bases, leaving 12 bases between the germline ends. This CDR3 has 15 residues.

This clonotype occurred a few times. The V gene is TRBV6-6, the J gene TRBJ2-1; maybe TRBD1 (5 bases). Trimming pared 5 bases from V and 4 bases from J, leaving 15 bases between. The CDR3 runs to 15 residues. CDR1 is MNHNY, CDR2 SVGAGI, per germline (reference sequence). Here the CDR3 DNA reads TGTGCCAGCAGTGACACCACGCGGACATACAATGAGCAGTTCTTC. As protein: CASSDTTRTYNEQFF.

The gene calls are TRBV2 and TRBJ2-3; D is unresolved. The V gene's germline CDR1 is SNHLY and CDR2 FYNNEI. Trimming took off 4 bases at V and 1 base at J, with 9 bases between the two ends. This CDR3 has 14 amino acids. CDR3 nucleotides: TGTGCCAGCAGTGTACAGCTCCGCACAGATACGCAGTATTTT. It is translated as CASSVQLRTDTQYF.

This clonotype was detected only a few times. The chain is built from TRBV20-1 and TRBJ1-1; D may be TRBD1 (5 bases). Per germline, CDR1 DFQATT and CDR2 SNEGSKA (reference sequence). The CDR3 is made up of 14 amino acids. The V end lost 5 bases, the J end lost 1 base, and 14 bases lay between the germline ends. DNA for the CDR3: TGCAGTGCTGGACGTGGGGCGAAGAACACTGAAGCTTTCTTT. Its translation is CSAGRGAKNTEAFF.

This clonotype was picked up a small number of times. The chain joins TRBV12-3 or TRBV12-4 to TRBJ1-1, with TRBD1 as a possible D gene (6 bases). The V end was cut by 6 bases, the J end by 1 base, with 12 bases between. The CDR3 runs 14 residues. DNA of the CDR3: TGTGCCAGCAGGTCGACAGGTTCGAACACTGAAGCTTTCTTT. Protein: CASRSTGSNTEAFF.

In the case of this clonotype: An end of the junction does not agree with germline; a read error may underlie this. V gene TRBV13 combines with J gene TRBJ1-1; D uncertain. The CDR3 loop spans 13 amino acids. The germline V gene has CDR1 PRHDT and CDR2 FYEKMQ (reference sequence). The CDR3 here is CASSLGRGKEAFF. The CDR3, as DNA: TGTGCTAGCAGCTTAGGCCGGGGTAAAGAAGCTTTCTTT. Looking up the rest from reference TRBV13 and TRBJ1-1 gives the full variable domain: AAGVIQSPRHLIKEKRETATLKCYPIPRHDTVYWYQQGPGQDPQFLISFYEKMQSDKGSIPDRFSAQQFSDYHSELNMSSLELGDSALYFCASSLGRGKEAFFGQGTRLTVV.

The V and J genes are TRBV7-9 and TRBJ2-7; no definite D call. V was pared by 1 base and J by 6 bases, with 16 bases between. The CDR3 loop spans 15 amino acids. Per germline, CDR1 SEHNR and CDR2 FQNEAQ (reference sequence). The CDR3 loop is CASSLEYGSLGEQYF. The CDR3 nucleotides are TGTGCCAGCAGCTTAGAGTATGGTAGCTTGGGCGAGCAGTACTTC.

This clonotype occurred a few times. The chain recombines TRBV20-1 with TRBJ2-5; 8 nucleotides match TRBD1. The end of the DNA fits TRBJ2-7 better, so the J call may be wrong. Germline CDR1 reads DFQATT; CDR2 reads SNEGSKA (reference sequence). CDR3 length: 16 residues. The CDR3 DNA reads TGCAGTGCTAGAGGGAACCCGTTGACAGGGGCCTACGAGCAGTACTTC. Encoded protein: CSARGNPLTGAYEQYF.

This clonotype showed up just a few times. This chain connects TRBV3-1 to TRBJ1-2; D remains unclear. Germline V CDR1 and CDR2: LGHDT, YNNKEL (reference sequence). The CDR3 runs 14 residues. V was clipped by 4 bases and J by 6 bases, with 15 bases between them. The CDR3 reads CASSPNPESNGYTF. CDR3 bases: TGTGCCAGCAGCCCAAACCCAGAGAGCAATGGCTACACCTTC. Full variable domain (missing parts from reference TRBV3-1 and TRBJ1-2): DTAVSQTPKYLVTQMGNDKSIKCEQNLGHDTMYWYKQDSKKFLKIMFSYNNKELIINETVPNRFSPKSPDKAHLNLHINSLELGDSAVYFCASSPNPESNGYTFGSGTRLTVV.

This clonotype has a handful of counts. The V gene is TRBV5-1, the J gene TRBJ2-4; possibly TRBD2 for D (6 bases). V was shortened by 0 bases and J by 7 bases, with 14 bases between the two germline ends. In germline, CDR1 is SGHRS, CDR2 YFSETQ. The CDR3 covers 15 residues. CDR3 sequence reads: CASSLEWEEGNIQYF. As DNA, the CDR3 is TGCGCCAGCAGCTTGGAGTGGGAGGAGGGGAACATTCAGTACTTC.

This clonotype was seen a handful of times. This sequence joins TRBV20-1 and TRBJ1-6; D perhaps matches TRBD1 (5 bases). The CDR3 sequence is 18 residues long. Germline V gene lookup returns CDR1 DFQATT and CDR2 SNEGSKA (reference sequence). V lost 1 base, J lost 9 bases, and 25 bases lay in between. The CDR3 region has the DNA TGCAGTGCTAGAGTTATGCAGGGAATAAGTTCGACCATTTCACCCCTCCACTTT. It specifies CSARVMQGISSTISPLHF.

This clonotype was counted between two and nine times. The J gene is TRBJ2-1, the V gene TRBV20-1; the match to TRBD1 covers 10 bases. The CDR3 sequence is 15 residues long. J lost 7 bases, V lost 5 bases, and 11 bases had no gene match. Germline lookup yields CDR1 DFQATT and CDR2 SNEGSKA (reference sequence). The CDR3 loop is CSAPPGTGANNEQFF. CDR3 bases: TGCAGTGCTCCGCCCGGGACAGGGGCTAATAATGAGCAGTTCTTC.

This clonotype was observed once. The chain is built from TRBV4-1 and TRBJ1-1; the D is unclear. V was trimmed by 4 bases and J by 0 bases, leaving 12 bases between them. The CDR3 is 15 amino acids. CDR1 and CDR2 from the germline V gene are MGHRA and YSYEKL. The CDR3 DNA reads as TGCGCCAGCAGCCCCCCGGCCACCCTGAACACTGAAGCTTTCTTT. Translation gives CASSPPATLNTEAFF.

The chain has TRBV12-3 or TRBV12-4 and TRBJ1-1, with D unclear. Trimming cost V 6 bases and J 1 base, with 15 bases left between them. This CDR3 is 15 amino acids long. CDR3 coding DNA: TGTGCCAGCAGCACCACCTATGTGGGGAACACTGAAGCTTTCTTT. Encoded protein: CASSTTYVGNTEAFF.

On this clonotype: The junction departs from germline at one end; a sequencing error may be responsible. This chain connects TRBV7-2 to TRBJ2-1, with D perhaps matching TRBD1 (7 bases). Germline lookup yields CDR1 SGHTA and CDR2 FQGNSA. This CDR3 is 15 amino acids long. The CDR3 loop reads CASSSSGGSYNAQFF. The CDR3 DNA follows: TGTGCCAGCAGCTCCTCAGGGGGGTCCTACAATGCGCAGTTCTTC.

This clonotype was counted only a few times. This chain links TRBV20-1 with TRBJ1-6; the D is unclear. The germline CDR1 and CDR2 sequences are DFQATT and SNEGSKA (reference sequence). CDR3 length: 15 amino acids. Trimming shortened V by 3 bases and J by 5 bases, and 14 bases separated the two germline ends. DNA for the CDR3: TGCAGTGCTAGTGTCCACGACATCGATAATTCACCCCTCCACTTT. The encoded protein is CSASVHDIDNSPLHF.

The chain combines TRBV29-1 with TRBJ1-1, with D perhaps matching TRBD1 (6 bases). Germline CDR1 is SQVTM and CDR2 is ANQGSEA. The V gene lost 6 bases and the J gene lost 1 base, with 15 bases spanning the gap. This CDR3 has 14 residues. CDR3 region: CSVPLGAGNTEAFF. For the CDR3, the DNA is TGCAGCGTCCCCCTGGGGGCCGGGAACACTGAAGCTTTCTTT.

The sample holds a few counts of this clonotype. The chain is built from TRBV7-9 and TRBJ2-1; the D is unclear. V lost 3 bases, J lost 8 bases, and 11 bases lay in between. Germline CDR1 and CDR2: SEHNR and FQNEAQ (reference sequence). CDR3 length: 13 residues. The CDR3 protein is CASSLILTDEQFF. CDR3 nucleotide sequence: TGTGCCAGCAGCTTGATCCTAACGGATGAGCAGTTCTTC.

The chain carries TRBV20-1 and TRBJ2-1, with D maybe TRBD2 (6 bases). Germline V lookup: CDR1 DFQATT, CDR2 SNEGSKA (reference sequence). The CDR3 runs to 15 residues. Trimming took off 2 bases at V and 7 bases at J, with 18 bases between the two ends. The CDR3 DNA reads TGCAGTGCTAGACCCGTAATGGGGGGTCTGAATGAGCAGTTCTTC. Its protein is CSARPVMGGLNEQFF.

In its sample, this clonotype was seen a few times. The chain joins TRBV4-1 to TRBJ1-6, with 7 bases fitting TRBD1. In germline, CDR1 is MGHRA, CDR2 YSYEKL. CDR3 length: 16 residues. J gave up 5 bases and V 3 bases, and 7 bases lay outside the gene matches. The DNA of the CDR3 is TGCGCCAGCAGCCAGGGGAGCGGGACAGATAATTCACCCCTCCACTTT. It encodes CASSQGSGTDNSPLHF.